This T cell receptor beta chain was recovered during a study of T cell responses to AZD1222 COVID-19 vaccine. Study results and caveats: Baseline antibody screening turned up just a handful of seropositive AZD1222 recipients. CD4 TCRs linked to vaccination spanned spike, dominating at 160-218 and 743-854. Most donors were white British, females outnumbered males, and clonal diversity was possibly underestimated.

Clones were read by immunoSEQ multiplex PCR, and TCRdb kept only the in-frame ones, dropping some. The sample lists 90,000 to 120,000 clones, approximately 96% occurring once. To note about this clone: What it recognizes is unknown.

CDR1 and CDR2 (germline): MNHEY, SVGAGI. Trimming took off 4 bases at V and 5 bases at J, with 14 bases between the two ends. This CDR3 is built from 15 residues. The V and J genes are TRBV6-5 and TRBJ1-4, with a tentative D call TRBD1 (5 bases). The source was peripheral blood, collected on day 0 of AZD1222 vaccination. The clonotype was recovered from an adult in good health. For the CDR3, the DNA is TGTGCCAGCAGTTTCGAGGGGAGTGGCAATGAAAAACTGTTTTTT. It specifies CASSFEGSGNEKLFF.